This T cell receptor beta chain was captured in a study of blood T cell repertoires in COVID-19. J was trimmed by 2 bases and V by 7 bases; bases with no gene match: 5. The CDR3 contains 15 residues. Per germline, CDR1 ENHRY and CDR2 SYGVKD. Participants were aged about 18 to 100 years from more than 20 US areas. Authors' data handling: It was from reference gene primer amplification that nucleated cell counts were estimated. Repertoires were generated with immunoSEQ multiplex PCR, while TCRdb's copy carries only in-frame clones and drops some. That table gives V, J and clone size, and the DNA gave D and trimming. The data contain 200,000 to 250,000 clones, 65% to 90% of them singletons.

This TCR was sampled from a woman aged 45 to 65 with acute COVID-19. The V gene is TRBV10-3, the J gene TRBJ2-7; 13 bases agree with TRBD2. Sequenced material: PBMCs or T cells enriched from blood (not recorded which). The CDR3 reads CAIKPGLAGTYEQYF. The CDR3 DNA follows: TGTGCCATCAAGCCGGGACTAGCGGGAACCTACGAGCAGTACTTC.